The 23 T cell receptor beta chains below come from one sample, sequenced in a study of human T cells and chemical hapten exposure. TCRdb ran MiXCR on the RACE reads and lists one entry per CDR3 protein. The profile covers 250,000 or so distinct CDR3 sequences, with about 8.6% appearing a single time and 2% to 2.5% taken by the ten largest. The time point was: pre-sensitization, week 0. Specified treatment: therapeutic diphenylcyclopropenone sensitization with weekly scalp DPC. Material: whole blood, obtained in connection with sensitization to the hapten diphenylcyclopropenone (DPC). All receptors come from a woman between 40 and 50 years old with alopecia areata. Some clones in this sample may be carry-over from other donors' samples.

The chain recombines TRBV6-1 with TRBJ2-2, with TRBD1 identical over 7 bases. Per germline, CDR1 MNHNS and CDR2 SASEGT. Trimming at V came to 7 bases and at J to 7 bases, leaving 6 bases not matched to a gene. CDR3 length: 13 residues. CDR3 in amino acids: CASTETGIGELFF. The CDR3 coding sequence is TGTGCCAGCACCGAGACAGGGATCGGGGAGCTGTTTTTT.

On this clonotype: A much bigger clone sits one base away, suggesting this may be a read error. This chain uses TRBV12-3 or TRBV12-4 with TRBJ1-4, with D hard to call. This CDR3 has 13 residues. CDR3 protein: CTSTVASNEKLFF. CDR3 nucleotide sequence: TGTACCAGCACCGTGGCGTCTAATGAAAAACTGTTTTTT.

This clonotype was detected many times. DNA of the CDR3: TGTGCCAGCAGCTTAGCGGTGGGACTAGCTCCTCAGCCCGGCTACGAGCAGTACTTC. Translated, it gives CASSLAVGLAPQPGYEQYF. The chain is built from TRBV7-2 and TRBJ2-7, with TRBD2 identical over 9 bases. V gave up 0 bases and J gave up 3 bases; unmatched junction bases: 15. The V gene's germline CDR1 is SGHTA and CDR2 FQGNSA. CDR3 size: 19 residues.

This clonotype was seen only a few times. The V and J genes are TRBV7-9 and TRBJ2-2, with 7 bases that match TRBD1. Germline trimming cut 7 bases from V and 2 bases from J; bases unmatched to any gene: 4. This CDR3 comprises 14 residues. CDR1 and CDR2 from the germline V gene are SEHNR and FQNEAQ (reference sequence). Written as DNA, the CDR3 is TGTGCCAGCATGGGACAGTACAACACCGGGGAGCTGTTTTTT. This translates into CASMGQYNTGELFF.

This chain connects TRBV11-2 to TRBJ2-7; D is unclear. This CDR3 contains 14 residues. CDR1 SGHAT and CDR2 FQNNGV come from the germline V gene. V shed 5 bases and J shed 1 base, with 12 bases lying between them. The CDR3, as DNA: TGTGCCAGCAGCGAAAGCTATTGGTCCTACGAGCAGTACTTC. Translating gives CASSESYWSYEQYF.

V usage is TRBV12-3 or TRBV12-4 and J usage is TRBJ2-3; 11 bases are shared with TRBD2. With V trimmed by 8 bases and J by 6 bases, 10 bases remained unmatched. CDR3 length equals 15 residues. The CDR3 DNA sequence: TGTGCCAGCGGAACTAGCGGGAGTGTCCCTGATACGCAGTATTTT. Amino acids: CASGTSGSVPDTQYF.

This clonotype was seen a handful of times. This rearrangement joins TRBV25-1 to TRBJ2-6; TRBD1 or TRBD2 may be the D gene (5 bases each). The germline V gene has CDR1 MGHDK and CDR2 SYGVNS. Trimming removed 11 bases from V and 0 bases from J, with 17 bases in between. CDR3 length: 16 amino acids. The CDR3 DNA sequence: TGTGCCTCCGCGGACGGGGCTTACTCTGGGGCCAACGTCCTGACTTTC. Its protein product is CASADGAYSGANVLTF. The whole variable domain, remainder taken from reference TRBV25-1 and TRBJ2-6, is EADIYQTPRYLVIGTGKKITLECSQTMGHDKMYWYQQDPGMELHLIHYSYGVNSTEKGDLSSESTVSRIRTEHFPLTLESARPSHTSQYLCASADGAYSGANVLTFGAGSRLTVL.

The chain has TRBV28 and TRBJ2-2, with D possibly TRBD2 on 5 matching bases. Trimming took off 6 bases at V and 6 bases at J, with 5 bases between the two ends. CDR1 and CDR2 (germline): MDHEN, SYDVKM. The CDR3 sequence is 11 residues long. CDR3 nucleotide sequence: TGTGCCAGCAGCGGGGCCGGGGAGCTGTTTTTT. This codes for CASSGAGELFF.

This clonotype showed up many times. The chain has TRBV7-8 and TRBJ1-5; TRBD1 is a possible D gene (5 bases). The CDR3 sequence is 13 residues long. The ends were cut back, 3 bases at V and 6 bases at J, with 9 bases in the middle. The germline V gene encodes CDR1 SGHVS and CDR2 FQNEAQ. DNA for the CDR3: TGTGCCAGCAGCTTGCAGGGTCGTCAGCCCCAGCATTTT. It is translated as CASSLQGRQPQHF.

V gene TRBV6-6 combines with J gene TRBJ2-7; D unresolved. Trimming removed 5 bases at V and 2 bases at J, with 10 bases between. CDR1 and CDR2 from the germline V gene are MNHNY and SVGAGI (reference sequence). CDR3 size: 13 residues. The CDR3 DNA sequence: TGTGCCAGCAGTCCAGGCCGCCCCTACGAGCAGTACTTC. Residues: CASSPGRPYEQYF.

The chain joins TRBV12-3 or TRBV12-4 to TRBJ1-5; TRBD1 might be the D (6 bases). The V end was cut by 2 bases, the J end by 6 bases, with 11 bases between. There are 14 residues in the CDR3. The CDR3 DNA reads TGTGCCAGCAGTTTAAGGGGGTTTAGTCAGCCCCAGCATTTT. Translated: CASSLRGFSQPQHF.

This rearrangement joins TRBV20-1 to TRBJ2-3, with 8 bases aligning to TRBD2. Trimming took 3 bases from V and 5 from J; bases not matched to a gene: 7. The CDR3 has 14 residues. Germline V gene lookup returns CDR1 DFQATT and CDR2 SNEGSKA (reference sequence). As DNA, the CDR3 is TGCAGTGCTAGCAAACTAGCGGACGGAGATACGCAGTATTTT. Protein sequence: CSASKLADGDTQYF.

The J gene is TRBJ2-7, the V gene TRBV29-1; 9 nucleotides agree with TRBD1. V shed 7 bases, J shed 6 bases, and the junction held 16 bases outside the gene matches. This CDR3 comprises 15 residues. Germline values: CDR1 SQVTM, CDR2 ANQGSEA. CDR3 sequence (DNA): TGCAGCGCGGCCGGTAGGCGACAGGGGGTTCGCGAGCAGTACTTC. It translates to CSAAGRRQGVREQYF.

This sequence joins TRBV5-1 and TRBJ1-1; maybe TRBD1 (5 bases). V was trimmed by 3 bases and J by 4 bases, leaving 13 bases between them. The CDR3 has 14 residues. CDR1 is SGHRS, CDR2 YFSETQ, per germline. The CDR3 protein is CASSSGPSFTEAFF. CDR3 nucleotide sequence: TGCGCCAGCAGCTCGGGACCGAGTTTCACTGAAGCTTTCTTT.

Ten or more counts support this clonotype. The CDR3 coding sequence is TGTGCCAGCAGCCCGTGGCGGACTGAAGCTTTCTTT. It translates to CASSPWRTEAFF. The V and J genes are TRBV7-8 and TRBJ1-1, with no clear D. Between the trimmed V and J ends, which lost 5 bases and 5 bases, there was a span of 9 bases. The CDR3 extends over 12 amino acids. The germline gives CDR1 SGHVS, CDR2 FQNEAQ.

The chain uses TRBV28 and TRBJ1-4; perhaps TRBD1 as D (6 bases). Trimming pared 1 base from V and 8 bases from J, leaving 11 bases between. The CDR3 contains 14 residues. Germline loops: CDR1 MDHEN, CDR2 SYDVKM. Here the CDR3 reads CASSLSQGSEKLFF. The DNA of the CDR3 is TGTGCCAGCAGTTTATCACAGGGAAGCGAAAAACTGTTTTTT.

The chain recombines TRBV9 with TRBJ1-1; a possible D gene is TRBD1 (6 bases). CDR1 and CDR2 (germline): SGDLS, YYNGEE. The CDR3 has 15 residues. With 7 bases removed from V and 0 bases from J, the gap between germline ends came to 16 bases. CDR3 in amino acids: CASSQTGRMNTEAFF. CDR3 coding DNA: TGTGCCAGCTCTCAGACAGGACGGATGAACACTGAAGCTTTCTTT.

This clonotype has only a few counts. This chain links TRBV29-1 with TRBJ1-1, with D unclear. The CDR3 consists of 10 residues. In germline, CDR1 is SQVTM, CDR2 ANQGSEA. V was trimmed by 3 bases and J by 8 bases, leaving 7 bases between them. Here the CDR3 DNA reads TGCAGCGTTGACGGGCGGGAAGCTTTCTTT. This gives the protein CSVDGREAFF.

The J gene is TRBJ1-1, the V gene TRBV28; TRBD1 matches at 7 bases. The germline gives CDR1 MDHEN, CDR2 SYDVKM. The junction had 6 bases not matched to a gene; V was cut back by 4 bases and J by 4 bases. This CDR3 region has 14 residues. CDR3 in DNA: TGTGCCAGCAGTTCACTTCCAGGGGGCACTGAAGCTTTCTTT. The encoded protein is CASSSLPGGTEAFF.

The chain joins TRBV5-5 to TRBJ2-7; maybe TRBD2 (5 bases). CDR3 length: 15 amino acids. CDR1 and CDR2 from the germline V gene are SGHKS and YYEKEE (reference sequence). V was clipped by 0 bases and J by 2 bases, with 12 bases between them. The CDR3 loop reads CASSLVVAGPYEQYF. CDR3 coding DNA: TGTGCCAGCAGCTTGGTCGTGGCGGGTCCCTACGAGCAGTACTTC.

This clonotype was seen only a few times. As DNA, the CDR3 is TGTGCCAGCCGAGACTCTCCGTTTGGCGCCCAGTACTTC. Its translation: CASRDSPFGAQYF. This chain uses TRBV7-2 with TRBJ2-5; no clear D. V shed 8 bases and J shed 9 bases, with 19 bases lying between them. The CDR3 is made up of 13 amino acids. Germline V gives CDR1 SGHTA, CDR2 FQGNSA.

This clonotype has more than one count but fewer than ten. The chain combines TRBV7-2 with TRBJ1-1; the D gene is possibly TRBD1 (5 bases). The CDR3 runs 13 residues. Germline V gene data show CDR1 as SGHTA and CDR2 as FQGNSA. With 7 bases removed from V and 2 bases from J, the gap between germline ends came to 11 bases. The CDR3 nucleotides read TGTGCCAGCACTCTCAGGGTCAACACTGAAGCTTTCTTT. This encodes CASTLRVNTEAFF.

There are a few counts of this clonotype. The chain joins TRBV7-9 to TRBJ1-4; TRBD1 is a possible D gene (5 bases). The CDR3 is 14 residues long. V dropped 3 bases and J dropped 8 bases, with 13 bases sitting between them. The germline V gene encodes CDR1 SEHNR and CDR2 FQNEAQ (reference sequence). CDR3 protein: CASSLGPSSEKLFF. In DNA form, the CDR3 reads TGTGCCAGCAGCTTGGGACCGTCGTCAGAAAAACTGTTTTTT.